This TCR beta chain came from a study of cytomegalovirus exposure and HLA in healthy donors. Regarding the study as a whole: It was found in a later analysis that first-cohort TCR clusters tended to co-occur in the 100 to 150 validation repertoires. Rarity held for most TCR sequences, but there were some public TCRs that occurred in many donors.

Worth noting for this clone: Its matching antigen is unknown.

The study drew the donors from its roughly 120-subject validation cohort, separate from the 666-subject first cohort. Sequencing was performed with immunoSEQ multiplex PCR; in TCRdb, only in-frame clones are kept and a portion is missing. The data show around 200,000 clones, roughly 84% seen once. With 2 bases clipped from V and 4 bases from J, the junction kept 5 bases outside the gene matches. Germline CDR1 and CDR2: MNHEY and SVGAGI. The CDR3 is 14 amino acids. The clonotype comes from a woman under 30 in good health and CMV-seropositive. The chain employs TRBV6-5 and TRBJ2-7; 7 positions match TRBD2. The sequenced material came from PBMCs. As DNA, the CDR3 is TGTGCCAGCAGTTACCTTGGGGAGGGGTACGAGCAGTACTTC. Translation gives CASSYLGEGYEQYF.